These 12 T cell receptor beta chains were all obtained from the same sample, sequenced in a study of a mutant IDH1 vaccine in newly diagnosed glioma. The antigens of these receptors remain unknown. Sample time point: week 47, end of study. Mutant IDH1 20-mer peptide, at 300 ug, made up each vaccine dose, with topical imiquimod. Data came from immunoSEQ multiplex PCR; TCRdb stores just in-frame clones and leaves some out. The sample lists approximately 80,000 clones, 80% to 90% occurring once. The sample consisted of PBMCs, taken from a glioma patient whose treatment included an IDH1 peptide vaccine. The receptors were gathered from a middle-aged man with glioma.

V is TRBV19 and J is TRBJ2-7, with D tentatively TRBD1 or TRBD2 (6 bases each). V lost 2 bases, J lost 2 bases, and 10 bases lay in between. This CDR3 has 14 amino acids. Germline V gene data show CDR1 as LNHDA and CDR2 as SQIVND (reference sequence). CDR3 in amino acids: CASSILRGAYEQYF. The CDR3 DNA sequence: TGTGCCAGTAGTATACTAAGGGGGGCCTACGAGCAGTACTTC.

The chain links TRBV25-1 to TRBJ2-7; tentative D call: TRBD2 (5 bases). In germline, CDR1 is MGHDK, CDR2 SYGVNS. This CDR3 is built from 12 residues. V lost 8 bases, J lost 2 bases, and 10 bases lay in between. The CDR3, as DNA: TGTGCCAGCCGATCCGGGACCTACGAGCAGTACTTC. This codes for CASRSGTYEQYF.

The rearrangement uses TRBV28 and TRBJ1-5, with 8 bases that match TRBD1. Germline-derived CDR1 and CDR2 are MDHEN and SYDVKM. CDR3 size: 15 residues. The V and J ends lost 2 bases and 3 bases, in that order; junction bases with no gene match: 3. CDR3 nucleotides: TGTGCCAGCAGTTTACTGGACAGGGACAATCAGCCCCAGCATTTT. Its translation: CASSLLDRDNQPQHF. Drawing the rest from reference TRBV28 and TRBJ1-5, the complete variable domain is DVKVTQSSRYLVKRTGEKVFLECVQDMDHENMFWYRQDPGLGLRLIYFSYDVKMKEKGDIPEGYSVSREKKERFSLILESASTNQTSMYLCASSLLDRDNQPQHFGDGTRLSIL.

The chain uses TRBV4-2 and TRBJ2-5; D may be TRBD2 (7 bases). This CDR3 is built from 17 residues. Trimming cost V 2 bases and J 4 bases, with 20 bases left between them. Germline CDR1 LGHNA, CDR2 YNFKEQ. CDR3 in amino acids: CASSQLEGGQRGETQYF. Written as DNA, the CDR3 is TGTGCCAGCAGCCAATTGGAGGGGGGGCAACGGGGAGAGACCCAGTACTTC.

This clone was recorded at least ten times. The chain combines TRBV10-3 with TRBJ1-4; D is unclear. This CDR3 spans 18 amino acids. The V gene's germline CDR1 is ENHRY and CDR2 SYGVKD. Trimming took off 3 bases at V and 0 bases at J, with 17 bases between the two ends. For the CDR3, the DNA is TGTGCCATCAGTGACGTCTCAGCCCGGGCCTCAACTAATGAAAAACTGTTTTTT. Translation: CAISDVSARASTNEKLFF.

The CDR3 DNA sequence: TGTGCCAGCAGCTTATTGAGAGGAGACTACAATGAGCAGTTCTTC. It codes for CASSLLRGDYNEQFF. The gene calls are TRBV7-2 and TRBJ2-1, with D hard to call. V lost 2 bases to trimming and J lost 3 bases, with 11 bases between them. Per the germline V gene, CDR1 is SGHTA and CDR2 is FQGNSA. CDR3 length: 15 residues.

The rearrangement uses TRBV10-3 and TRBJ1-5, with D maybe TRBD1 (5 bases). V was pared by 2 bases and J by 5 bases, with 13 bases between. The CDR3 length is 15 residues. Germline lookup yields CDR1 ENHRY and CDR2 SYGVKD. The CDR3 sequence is CAISERGTGDQPQHF. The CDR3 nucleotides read TGTGCCATCAGTGAGAGAGGTACAGGCGATCAGCCCCAGCATTTT.

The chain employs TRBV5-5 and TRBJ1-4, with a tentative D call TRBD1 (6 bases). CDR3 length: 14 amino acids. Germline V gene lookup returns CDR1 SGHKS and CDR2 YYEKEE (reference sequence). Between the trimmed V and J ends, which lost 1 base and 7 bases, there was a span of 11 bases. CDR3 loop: CASSLLRGGEKLFF. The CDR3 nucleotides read TGTGCCAGCAGCTTGTTAAGGGGGGGTGAAAAACTGTTTTTT.

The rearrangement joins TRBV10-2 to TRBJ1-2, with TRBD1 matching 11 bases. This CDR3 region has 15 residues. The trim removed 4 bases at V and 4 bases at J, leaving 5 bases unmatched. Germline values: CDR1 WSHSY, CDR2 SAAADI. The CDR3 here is CASSVTGQGGYGYTF. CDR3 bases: TGCGCCAGCAGTGTTACGGGACAGGGGGGCTATGGCTACACCTTC.

CDR3: CASSVLAGDKSYNEQFF. For the CDR3, the DNA is TGTGCCAGCTCGGTGCTAGCGGGGGATAAATCCTACAATGAGCAGTTCTTC. This chain joins TRBV18 and TRBJ2-1, with TRBD2 matching over 10 bases. Germline CDR1 KGHSH, CDR2 LQKENI. This CDR3 comprises 17 residues. Trimming cost V 6 bases and J 1 base; bases outside gene matches: 9.

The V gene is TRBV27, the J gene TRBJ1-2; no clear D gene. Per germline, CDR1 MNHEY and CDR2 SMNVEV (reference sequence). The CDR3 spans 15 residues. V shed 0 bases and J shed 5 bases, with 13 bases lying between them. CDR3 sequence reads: CASSLSAGNLYGYTF. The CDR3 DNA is TGTGCCAGCAGTTTATCGGCGGGGAACCTATATGGCTACACCTTC.

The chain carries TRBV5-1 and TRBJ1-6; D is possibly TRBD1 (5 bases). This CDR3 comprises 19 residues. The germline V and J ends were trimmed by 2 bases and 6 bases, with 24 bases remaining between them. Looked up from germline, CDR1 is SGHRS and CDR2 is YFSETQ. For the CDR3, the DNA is TGCGCCAGCAGCTTAACCTTCCGCAACACGAGGGGAGTTAATTCACCCCTCCACTTT. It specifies CASSLTFRNTRGVNSPLHF.